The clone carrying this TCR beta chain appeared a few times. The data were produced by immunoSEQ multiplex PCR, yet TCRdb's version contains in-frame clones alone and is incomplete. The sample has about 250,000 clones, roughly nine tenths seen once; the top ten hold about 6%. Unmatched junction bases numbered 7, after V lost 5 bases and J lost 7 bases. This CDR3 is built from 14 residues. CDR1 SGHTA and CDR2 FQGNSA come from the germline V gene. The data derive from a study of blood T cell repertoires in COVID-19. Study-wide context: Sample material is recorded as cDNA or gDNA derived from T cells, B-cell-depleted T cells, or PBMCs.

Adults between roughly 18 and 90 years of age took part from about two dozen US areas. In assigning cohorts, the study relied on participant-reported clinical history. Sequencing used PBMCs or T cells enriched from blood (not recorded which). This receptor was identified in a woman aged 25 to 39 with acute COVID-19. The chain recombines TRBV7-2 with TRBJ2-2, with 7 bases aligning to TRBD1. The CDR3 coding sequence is TGTGCCAGCAGCCCCACAGGGGCGAACGGGGAGCTGTTTTTT. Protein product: CASSPTGANGELFF.